This TCR beta chain came from a study of radiation and T cells in renal cell carcinoma. Documented time point: blood 2 weeks post-SBRT. Regarding treatment: 15 Gy SBRT to primary tumor, nephrectomy 4 weeks later. CDR3 length: 13 amino acids. V was cut by 5 bases and J by 4 bases, with 12 bases left in between. Germline V lookup: CDR1 SEHNR, CDR2 FQNEAQ (reference sequence). Profiling relied on immunoSEQ multiplex PCR, and the TCRdb table lists in-frame clones only, not all of them. The data hold 100,000 to 150,000 clones, with around 80% observed a single time. This receptor was identified in a man in his fifties or sixties with renal cell carcinoma. The gene calls are TRBV7-9 and TRBJ2-7; D perhaps matches TRBD2 (5 bases). Sequences were derived from blood, sampled from a patient whose treatment included radiotherapy and nephrectomy. In nucleotides, the CDR3 is TGTGCCAGCAGCCGACTACTACTATACGAGCAGTACTTC. Its translation: CASSRLLLYEQYF. Full variable domain (missing parts from reference TRBV7-9 and TRBJ2-7): DTGVSQNPRHKITKRGQNVTFRCDPISEHNRLYWYRQTLGQGPEFLTYFQNEAQLEKSRLLSDRFSAERPKGSFSTLEIQRTEQGDSAMYLCASSRLLLYEQYFGPGTRLTVT.